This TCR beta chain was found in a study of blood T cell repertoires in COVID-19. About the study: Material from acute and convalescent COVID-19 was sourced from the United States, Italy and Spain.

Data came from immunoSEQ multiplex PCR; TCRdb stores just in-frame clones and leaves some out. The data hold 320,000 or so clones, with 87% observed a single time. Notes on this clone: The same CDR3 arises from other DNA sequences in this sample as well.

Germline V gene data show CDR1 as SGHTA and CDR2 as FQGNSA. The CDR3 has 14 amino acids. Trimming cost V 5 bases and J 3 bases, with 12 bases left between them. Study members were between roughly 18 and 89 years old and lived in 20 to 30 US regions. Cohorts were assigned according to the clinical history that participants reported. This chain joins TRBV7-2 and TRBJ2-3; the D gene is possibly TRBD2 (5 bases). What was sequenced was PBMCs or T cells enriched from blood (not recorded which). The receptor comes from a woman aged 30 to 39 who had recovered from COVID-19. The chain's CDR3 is CASSPGLGTDTQYF. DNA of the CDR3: TGTGCCAGCAGCCCAGGACTGGGGACAGATACGCAGTATTTT.